The 22 T cell receptor beta chains given below trace back to one sample, sequenced in a study of OX40 agonist ivuxolimab in advanced cancers. The protocol was immunoSEQ multiplex PCR, while the TCRdb copy is restricted to in-frame clones and leaves out a portion. The sample has over 30,000 clones; 74% are singletons. The specimen was CD4+ or CD8+ T cells sorted from blood, collected in a trial of the OX40 agonist ivuxolimab. These receptors were taken from an adult with an advanced solid tumor such as melanoma, head and neck, liver or kidney cancer.

The chain employs TRBV5-1 and TRBJ2-2; TRBD2 matches 8 bases. CDR1 SGHRS and CDR2 YFSETQ come from the germline V gene. V was clipped by 0 bases and J by 8 bases; unmatched bases: 9. This CDR3 is built from 16 residues. CDR3 in DNA: TGCGCCAGCAGCTTGGATGCTAGCGGGTCGGCAGGGGAGCTGTTTTTT. Translated, it gives CASSLDASGSAGELFF.

The chain links TRBV5-6 to TRBJ1-4, with TRBD1 as a possible D gene (6 bases). Trimming took 0 bases from V and 4 from J, leaving 10 bases between them. This CDR3 has 15 residues. Germline V gene sequence: CDR1 SGHDT, CDR2 YYEEEE. CDR3 nucleotides: TGTGCCAGCAGCTTGGGGGGGCGCGGTAATGAAAAACTGTTTTTT. It translates to CASSLGGRGNEKLFF.

This clone was picked up a small number of times. The chain couples TRBV4-2 to TRBJ2-7, with D unresolved. V lost 5 bases to trimming and J lost 2 bases, with 10 bases between them. This CDR3 contains 13 residues. From germline, CDR1 is LGHNA and CDR2 YNFKEQ. This CDR3 reads CASSLQGPYEQYF. The CDR3 DNA sequence: TGTGCCAGCAGCTTGCAAGGTCCCTACGAGCAGTACTTC.

V usage is TRBV9 and J usage is TRBJ2-1, with 11 bases matching TRBD2. V trimming: 3 bases; J trimming: 0 bases; junction bases outside the gene matches: 8. Germline V gene lookup returns CDR1 SGDLS and CDR2 YYNGEE. The CDR3 sequence is 18 residues long. CDR3 coding DNA: TGTGCCAGCAGCGCAGGACTAGCGGGTCCTAGCTCCTACAATGAGCAGTTCTTC. As protein: CASSAGLAGPSSYNEQFF.

The chain joins TRBV5-1 to TRBJ1-5; no clear D. V shed 4 bases and J shed 0 bases, with 11 bases lying between them. CDR1 and CDR2 (germline): SGHRS, YFSETQ. This CDR3 contains 15 residues. This CDR3 is CASSPGRFSNQPQHF. The CDR3 DNA follows: TGCGCCAGCAGCCCCGGTAGGTTTAGCAATCAGCCCCAGCATTTT.

V gene TRBV5-1 combines with J gene TRBJ2-7; D is uncertain. V shed 0 bases and J shed 3 bases, with 10 bases lying between them. Germline values: CDR1 SGHRS, CDR2 YFSETQ. The CDR3 has 14 residues. The CDR3 protein is CASSLGQEIYEQYF. CDR3 DNA sequence: TGCGCCAGCAGCTTGGGGCAGGAAATCTACGAGCAGTACTTC.

Only a few counts were recorded for this clone. V gene TRBV9 combines with J gene TRBJ1-5; weak D call: TRBD1 (5 bases). V lost 0 bases to trimming and J lost 6 bases, with 7 bases between them. The CDR3 is 13 residues long. Germline-derived CDR1 and CDR2 are SGDLS and YYNGEE. The CDR3 region is CASSVEGTQPQHF. Here the CDR3 DNA reads TGTGCCAGCAGCGTAGAGGGGACTCAGCCCCAGCATTTT.

About this clone itself: At one boundary the junction diverges from the germline segment, which might be a read error. This chain connects TRBV5-3 to TRBJ2-7, with D perhaps matching TRBD1 (5 bases). TRBV5-3 is labeled an ORF, and its function is uncertain. The CDR3 length is 12 residues. The CDR3, as DNA: TGTGCCAGCAGCTTCCAGGGCTACGAGCAGTACTTC. It encodes CASSFQGYEQYF.

CDR3 sequence (DNA): TGTGCCAGCAGGACCACCCGCTGGGGGGAGCCCCAGCATTTT. It yields the protein CASRTTRWGEPQHF. V gene TRBV28 combines with J gene TRBJ1-5; D is perhaps TRBD1 (5 bases). V dropped 6 bases and J dropped 8 bases, with 17 bases sitting between them. The CDR3 runs 14 residues. CDR1 MDHEN and CDR2 SYDVKM come from the germline V gene.

This clone was found once. DNA for the CDR3: TGTGCCAGCAGTGAACTATCAGGGCAGAGAGAGACCCAGTACTTC. Its protein product is CASSELSGQRETQYF. V gene TRBV25-1 combines with J gene TRBJ2-5; D perhaps matches TRBD1 (5 bases). V was cut by 2 bases and J by 4 bases, with 14 bases left in between. The CDR3 has 15 residues. CDR1 and CDR2 (germline): MGHDK, SYGVNS.

The chain uses TRBV30 and TRBJ2-1; D is perhaps TRBD2 (5 bases). Trimming removed 2 bases from V and 1 base from J, with 9 bases in between. The CDR3 contains 14 residues. Per the germline V gene, CDR1 is GTSNPN and CDR2 is SVGIG (reference sequence). The CDR3 reads CAWSTGISYNEQFF. CDR3 bases: TGTGCCTGGAGTACCGGGATTTCCTACAATGAGCAGTTCTTC.

J is TRBJ1-6 and V is TRBV6-1; D remains unclear. CDR1 is MNHNS and CDR2 is SASEGT in the germline V gene. V was shortened by 0 bases and J by 0 bases, with 6 bases between the two germline ends. CDR3 length: 16 amino acids. This chain's CDR3 is CASSEASRSYNSPLHF. In nucleotides, the CDR3 is TGTGCCAGCAGTGAAGCTAGTCGCTCCTATAATTCACCCCTCCACTTT.

A word on this clone: This sample includes further DNA sequences coding for the same CDR3. The CDR3 DNA follows: TGCAGCGTGGAGGGGAGGACAGATACGCAGTATTTT. It is translated as CSVEGRTDTQYF. This rearrangement joins TRBV29-1 to TRBJ2-3; D is perhaps TRBD2 (6 bases). CDR1 and CDR2 from the germline V gene are SQVTM and ANQGSEA. The V gene lost 6 bases and the J gene lost 3 bases, with 10 bases spanning the gap. This CDR3 contains 12 residues.

The gene calls are TRBV6-5 and TRBJ2-1; weak D call: TRBD2 (7 bases). Per germline, CDR1 MNHEY and CDR2 SVGAGI. Trimming pared 8 bases from V and 5 bases from J, leaving 19 bases between. The CDR3 has 15 residues. The CDR3 reads CASSARGAINNEQFF. DNA of the CDR3: TGTGCCAGCTCGGCTCGGGGGGCCATTAACAATGAGCAGTTCTTC.

This rearrangement joins TRBV2 to TRBJ2-4; 7 bases are a match to TRBD1. J gave up 8 bases and V 6 bases, and 10 bases lay outside the gene matches. CDR3 length equals 14 residues. In germline, CDR1 is SNHLY, CDR2 FYNNEI. Here the CDR3 DNA reads TGTGCCAGCAGGGGTATGACAGGGAAGGACATTCAGTACTTC. The encoded protein is CASRGMTGKDIQYF.

This chain connects TRBV6-6 to TRBJ2-3; no firm D call. In germline, CDR1 is MNHNY, CDR2 SVGAGI (reference sequence). The CDR3 runs to 14 residues. Trimming left V 5 bases short and J 3 bases short, with 12 bases between. DNA for the CDR3: TGTGCCAGCAGTAACCCCTCGAGGACAGATACGCAGTATTTT. Protein product: CASSNPSRTDTQYF.

The chain joins TRBV5-1 to TRBJ2-5; 9 bases are shared with TRBD2. The CDR3 length is 14 residues. With V trimmed by 5 bases and J by 3 bases, 5 bases remained unmatched. CDR1 is SGHRS, CDR2 YFSETQ, per germline. The CDR3 reads CASRALAGKETQYF. The CDR3 DNA is TGCGCCAGCAGAGCCCTAGCGGGGAAAGAGACCCAGTACTTC. Full variable domain (outside the CDR3, taken from reference TRBV5-1 and TRBJ2-5): KAGVTQTPRYLIKTRGQQVTLSCSPISGHRSVSWYQQTPGQGLQFLFEYFSETQRNKGNFPGRFSGRQFSNSRSEMNVSTLELGDSALYLCASRALAGKETQYFGPGTRLLVL.

This sequence joins TRBV4-1 and TRBJ1-2, with a weak D call TRBD1 (5 bases). The CDR3 is made up of 15 amino acids. Trimming stripped 4 bases from V and 6 bases from J, with 18 bases between. Germline CDR1 MGHRA, CDR2 YSYEKL. The CDR3 DNA is TGCGCCAGCAGCCGTAGTACGGGAGAGGGGAATGGCTACACCTTC. It codes for CASSRSTGEGNGYTF.

The CDR3 DNA follows: TGTGCCAGCAGCGGGGGGGCAGGGCCACTCTATGGCTACACCTTC. Its protein product is CASSGGAGPLYGYTF. V gene TRBV9 combines with J gene TRBJ1-2, with D possibly TRBD1 on 6 matching bases. V lost 3 bases and J lost 4, with 16 bases in between. Germline lookup yields CDR1 SGDLS and CDR2 YYNGEE. CDR3 length: 15 amino acids.

V is TRBV28 and J is TRBJ2-7, with TRBD2 matching over 12 bases. Losses at the gene ends were 6 bases for V and 7 bases for J; bases not matched to a gene: 13. The CDR3 sequence is 16 residues long. The V gene's germline CDR1 is MDHEN and CDR2 SYDVKM. In DNA, the CDR3 is TGTGCCAGCAGCCCCGCGACTAGCGGGGGAGCCGGGGAGCAGTACTTC. Amino acid sequence: CASSPATSGGAGEQYF.

The chain recombines TRBV5-1 with TRBJ2-1; 7 nucleotides line up with TRBD2. CDR1 and CDR2 (germline): SGHRS, YFSETQ. The CDR3 is 14 residues long. Germline trimming cut 4 bases from V and 8 bases from J; bases unmatched to any gene: 9. The CDR3 nucleotides are TGCGCCAGCAGCCCCCCGGGGGGAGGCGATGAGCAGTTCTTC. Translation gives CASSPPGGGDEQFF.

The gene calls are TRBV9 and TRBJ2-3; D ambiguous. This CDR3 is built from 17 residues. Germline V CDR1 and CDR2: SGDLS, YYNGEE. V was trimmed by 1 base and J by 0 bases, leaving 15 bases between them. The CDR3: CASSVTGRVGSTDTQYF. CDR3 DNA sequence: TGTGCCAGCAGCGTAACCGGACGGGTGGGAAGCACAGATACGCAGTATTTT.